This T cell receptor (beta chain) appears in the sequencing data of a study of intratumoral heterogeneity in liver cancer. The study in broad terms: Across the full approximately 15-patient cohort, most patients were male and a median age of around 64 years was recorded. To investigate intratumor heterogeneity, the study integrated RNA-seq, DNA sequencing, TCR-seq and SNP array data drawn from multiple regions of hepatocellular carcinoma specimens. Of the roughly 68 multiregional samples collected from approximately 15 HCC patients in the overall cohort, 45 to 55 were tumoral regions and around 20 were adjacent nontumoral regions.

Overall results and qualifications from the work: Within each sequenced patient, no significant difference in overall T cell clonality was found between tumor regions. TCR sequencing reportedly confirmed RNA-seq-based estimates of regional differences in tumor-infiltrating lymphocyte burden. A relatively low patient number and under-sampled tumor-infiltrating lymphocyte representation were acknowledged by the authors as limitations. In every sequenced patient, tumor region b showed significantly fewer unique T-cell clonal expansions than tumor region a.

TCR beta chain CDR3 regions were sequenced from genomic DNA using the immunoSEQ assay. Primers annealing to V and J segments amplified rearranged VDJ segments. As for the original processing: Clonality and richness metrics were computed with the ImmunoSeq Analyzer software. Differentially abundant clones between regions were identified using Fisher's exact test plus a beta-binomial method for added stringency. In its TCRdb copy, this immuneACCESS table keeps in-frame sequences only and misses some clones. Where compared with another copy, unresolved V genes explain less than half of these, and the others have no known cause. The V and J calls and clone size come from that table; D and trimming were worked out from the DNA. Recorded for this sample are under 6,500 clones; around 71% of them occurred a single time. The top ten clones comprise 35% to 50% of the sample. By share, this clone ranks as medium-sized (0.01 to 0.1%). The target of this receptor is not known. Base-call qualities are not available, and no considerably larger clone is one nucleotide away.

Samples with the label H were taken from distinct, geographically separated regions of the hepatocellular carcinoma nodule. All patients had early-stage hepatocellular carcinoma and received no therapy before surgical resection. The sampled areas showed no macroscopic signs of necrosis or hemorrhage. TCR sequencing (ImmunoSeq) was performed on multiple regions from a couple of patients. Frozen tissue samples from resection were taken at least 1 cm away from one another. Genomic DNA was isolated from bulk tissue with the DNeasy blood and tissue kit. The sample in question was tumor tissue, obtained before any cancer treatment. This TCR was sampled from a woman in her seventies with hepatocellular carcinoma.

The CDR3 region has the sequence CAILTSLTDTQYF. In nucleotide form, the sequence is TGTGCCATACTGACTAGTCTCACAGATACGCAGTATTTT. This chain joins TRBV2 to TRBJ2-3, with TRBD2 perhaps the D gene, on 6 matching bases. V drops 10 bases and J drops 2 bases, leaving 13 bases in between. Including cysteine and phenylalanine, the CDR3 has 13 amino acids. Solely the CDR3 DNA is kept, with 39 bases framed from the first base. Per the germline V gene, SNHLY is the CDR1 and FYNNEI is the CDR2.